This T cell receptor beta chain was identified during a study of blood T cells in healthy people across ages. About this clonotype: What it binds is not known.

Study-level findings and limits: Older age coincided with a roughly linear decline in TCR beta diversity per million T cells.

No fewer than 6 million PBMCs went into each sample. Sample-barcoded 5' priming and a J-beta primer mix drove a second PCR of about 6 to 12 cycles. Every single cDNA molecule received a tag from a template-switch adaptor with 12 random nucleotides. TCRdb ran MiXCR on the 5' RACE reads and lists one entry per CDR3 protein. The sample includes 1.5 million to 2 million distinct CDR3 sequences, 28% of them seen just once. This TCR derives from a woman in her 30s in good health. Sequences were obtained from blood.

CDR3 nucleotides: TGTGCCAGCCGCACGCTCGCCACTAGTAGCACAGATACGCAGTATTTT. This sequence encodes CASRTLATSSTDTQYF. This chain joins TRBV2 and TRBJ2-3; the D gene is possibly TRBD2 (5 bases). From germline, CDR1 is SNHLY and CDR2 FYNNEI. The CDR3 is made up of 16 amino acids. The V gene lost 8 bases and the J gene lost 0 bases, with 18 bases spanning the gap.